The subject of this entry is one T cell receptor beta chain. This record comes from a study of blood T cells in healthy people across ages. Per sample, extraction of total RNA gave at least 6 micrograms in every case. The second PCR ran about 6 to 12 cycles with a sample-barcoded 5' primer and J-beta primers. One entry per CDR3 protein results from TCRdb running MiXCR on the 5' RACE reads. The sample has about 380,000 distinct CDR3 sequences, 45% to 60% seen once. The germline V and J ends were trimmed by 4 bases and 3 bases, with 10 bases remaining between them. The germline V gene encodes CDR1 SGHKS and CDR2 YYEKEE (reference sequence). CDR3 length: 13 residues.

The receptor was derived from a man between 60 and 70 years old in good health. This chain links TRBV5-5 with TRBJ1-2, with D possibly TRBD1 on 6 matching bases. The sample consisted of blood. Written as DNA, the CDR3 is TGTGCCAGCAGCCATTCAGGGGACTATGGCTACACCTTC. Its protein product is CASSHSGDYGYTF.